The entry below describes one T cell receptor (delta chain). No antigen is known for it. TCR cDNA was made from PBMC RNA with gamma- and delta-chain-specific primers. TCRdb re-called the RT-PCR reads via CATT. Among around 1,700 delta-chain clones, approximately 7% were seen once, and the ten largest hold more than 3.5%. This sample is drawn from a study of delta chains in infants with herpesvirus infections. Study overall: Ugandan infants were followed prospectively from birth through primary CMV infection.

Overall study findings and caveats: No race- or environment-matched controls existed, and samples were few. Uninfected infants and those infected after 120 days lacked the public clonotype.

The CDR3 has 18 amino acids. Germline CDR1 and CDR2: GEAIGNYY and EKD. Unmatched junction bases numbered 7, after V lost 0 bases and J lost 4 bases. The receptor comes from a human donor who was a Ugandan infant, either HIV-exposed or HIV-unexposed (not recorded which). The rearrangement joins TRDV2 to TRDJ2; 13 bases match TRDD3. The source material was peripheral blood, sampled at time point 1 of longitudinal follow-up. DNA of the CDR3: TGTGCCTGTGACACCGTACTGGGGGATACGCGAGAGACAGCACAACTCTTCTTT. Translated, it gives CACDTVLGDTRETAQLFF.